The 11 T cell receptor beta chains presented below share a single source sample, sequenced in a study of blood T cell repertoires in COVID-19. TCRdb keeps only in-frame clones here, not all; method: immunoSEQ multiplex PCR. The table lists approximately 150,000 clones, 86% of them singletons, with around 8.2% in the top ten. Sequencing used peripheral blood. The receptors derive from a woman aged 55 to 70 with acute or convalescent COVID-19.

The chain combines TRBV3-1 (or the pseudogene TRBV3-2) with TRBJ1-3, with 8 bases aligning to TRBD1. This CDR3 contains 15 residues. The J segment lost 5 bases and the V segment lost 2 bases, leaving 5 bases of the junction unmatched. Germline V gene lookup returns CDR1 LGHDT and CDR2 YNNKEL (reference sequence). The DNA of the CDR3 is TGTGCCAGCAGCCAACGACAGGGGTATCGAAACACCATATATTTT. Its translation is CASSQRQGYRNTIYF.

The DNA for the CDR3 is TGTGCCAGCAGTTTAAACCGACAGGGACATGGCTACACCTTC. Translated: CASSLNRQGHGYTF. The V call is TRBV27, the J call TRBJ1-2, with 7 bases that match TRBD1. V dropped 2 bases and J dropped 6; count of bases not matched to a gene: 6. Germline CDR1 and CDR2: MNHEY and SMNVEV (reference sequence). The CDR3 loop spans 14 amino acids.

V is TRBV5-4 and J is TRBJ2-2; TRBD2 matches 12 bases. V was clipped by 6 bases and J by 5 bases; unmatched bases: 5. Germline V CDR1 and CDR2: SGHNT, YYREEE (reference sequence). The CDR3 length is 15 residues. The DNA of the CDR3 is TGTGCCAGCACCCTAGCGGGGGGGCTGACCGGGGAGCTGTTTTTT. This encodes CASTLAGGLTGELFF.

The chain is built from TRBV27 and TRBJ1-5; the D gene is possibly TRBD1 (6 bases). Germline V gene sequence: CDR1 MNHEY, CDR2 SMNVEV (reference sequence). V gave up 6 bases and J gave up 2 bases, with 14 bases separating them. The CDR3 contains 15 residues. CDR3 sequence (DNA): TGTGCCAGCAGCTCTACAGGGCGGGGCAATCAGCCCCAGCATTTT. It is translated as CASSSTGRGNQPQHF.

The chain combines TRBV5-6 with TRBJ2-6, with 8 positions matching TRBD1. CDR1 is SGHDT and CDR2 is YYEEEE in the germline V gene. The V and J ends lost 2 bases and 0 bases, in that order; junction bases with no gene match: 7. The CDR3 has 18 amino acids. The CDR3 DNA is TGTGCCAGCAGCTTCACAGGGGGTTCATACTCTGGGGCCAACGTCCTGACTTTC. Translating gives CASSFTGGSYSGANVLTF.

The chain links TRBV6-2 or TRBV6-3 to TRBJ2-7, with TRBD2 matching over 12 bases. Trimming cost V 4 bases and J 3 bases; bases outside gene matches: 1. Germline CDR1 is MNHEY and CDR2 is SVGEGT. There are 14 residues in the CDR3. The CDR3 loop reads CASSSTSGGYEQYF. As DNA, the CDR3 is TGTGCCAGCAGTTCGACTAGCGGGGGCTACGAGCAGTACTTC.

This chain links TRBV13 with TRBJ1-2, with 9 bases aligning to TRBD1. Germline V lookup: CDR1 PRHDT, CDR2 FYEKMQ (reference sequence). The CDR3 extends over 17 amino acids. V trimming: 4 bases; J trimming: 2 bases; junction bases outside the gene matches: 11. CDR3: CASSSPGQGPRNYGYTF. Written as DNA, the CDR3 is TGTGCCAGCAGCTCTCCCGGACAGGGGCCGAGGAACTATGGCTACACCTTC.

The J gene is TRBJ1-2, the V gene TRBV10-2; TRBD1 aligns across 7 bases. CDR3 length: 16 residues. Germline values: CDR1 WSHSY, CDR2 SAAADI. V lost 2 bases and J lost 8; bases outside the gene matches: 14. The CDR3 region is CASSEPQGLGISGYTF. CDR3 bases: TGCGCCAGCAGTGAGCCACAGGGGTTGGGGATTTCCGGCTACACCTTC.

The chain recombines TRBV5-4 with TRBJ2-5, with 9 bases fitting TRBD2. The CDR3 sequence is 13 residues long. V lost 2 bases to trimming and J lost 4 bases; unmatched junction nucleotides: 0. CDR1 and CDR2 (germline): SGHNT, YYREEE (reference sequence). CDR3 in amino acids: CASSLLAGETQYF. In DNA, the CDR3 is TGTGCCAGCAGCTTACTAGCGGGAGAGACCCAGTACTTC.

This rearrangement joins TRBV4-3 to TRBJ2-7; the D gene is possibly TRBD2 (5 bases). The V end was cut by 1 base, the J end by 7 bases, with 11 bases between. The CDR3 length is 13 residues. Germline V gene lookup returns CDR1 LGHNA and CDR2 YSLEER. The CDR3 sequence is CASSQVLGVEQYF. CDR3 coding DNA: TGCGCCAGCAGCCAAGTTCTCGGGGTAGAGCAGTACTTC.

The chain combines TRBV10-3 with TRBJ1-1; no clear D gene. The length of the CDR3 is 14 residues. In germline, CDR1 is ENHRY, CDR2 SYGVKD. V was clipped by 7 bases and J by 4 bases, with 16 bases between them. The CDR3 sequence: CAIKMVGGSTEAFF. CDR3 sequence (DNA): TGTGCCATCAAGATGGTCGGAGGGAGCACTGAAGCTTTCTTT.